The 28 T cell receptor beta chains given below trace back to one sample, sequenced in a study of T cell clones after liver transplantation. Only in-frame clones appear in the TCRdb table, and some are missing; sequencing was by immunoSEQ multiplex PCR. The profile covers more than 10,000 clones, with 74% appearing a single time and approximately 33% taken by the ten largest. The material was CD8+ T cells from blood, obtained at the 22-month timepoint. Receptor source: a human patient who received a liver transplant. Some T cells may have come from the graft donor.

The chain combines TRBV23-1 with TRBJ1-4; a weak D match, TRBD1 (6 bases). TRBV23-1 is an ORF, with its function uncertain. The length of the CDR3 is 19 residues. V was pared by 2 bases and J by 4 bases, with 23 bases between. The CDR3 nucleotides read TGCGCCAGCAGTCAACCCCAGGGGCCCGCATCTGGTATTAATGAAAAACTGTTTTTT. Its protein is CASSQPQGPASGINEKLFF.

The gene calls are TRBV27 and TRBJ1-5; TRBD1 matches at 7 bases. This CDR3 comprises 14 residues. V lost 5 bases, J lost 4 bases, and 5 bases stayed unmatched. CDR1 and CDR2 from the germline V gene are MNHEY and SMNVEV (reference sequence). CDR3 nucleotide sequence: TGTGCCAGCAGTCCCAGGGGGTGGAATCAGCCCCAGCATTTT. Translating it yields CASSPRGWNQPQHF.

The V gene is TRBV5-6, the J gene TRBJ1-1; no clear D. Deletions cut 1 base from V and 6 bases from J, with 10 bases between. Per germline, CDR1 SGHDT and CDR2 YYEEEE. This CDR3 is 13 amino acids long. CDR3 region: CASSLWTKAEAFF. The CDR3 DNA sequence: TGTGCCAGCAGCTTGTGGACGAAGGCTGAAGCTTTCTTT.

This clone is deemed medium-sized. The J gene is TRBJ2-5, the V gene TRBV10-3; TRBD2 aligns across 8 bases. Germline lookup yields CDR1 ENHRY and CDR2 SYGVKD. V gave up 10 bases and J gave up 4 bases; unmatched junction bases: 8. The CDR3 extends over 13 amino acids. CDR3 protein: CANGGAVGETQYF. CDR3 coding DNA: TGTGCCAACGGGGGGGCTGTCGGAGAGACCCAGTACTTC.

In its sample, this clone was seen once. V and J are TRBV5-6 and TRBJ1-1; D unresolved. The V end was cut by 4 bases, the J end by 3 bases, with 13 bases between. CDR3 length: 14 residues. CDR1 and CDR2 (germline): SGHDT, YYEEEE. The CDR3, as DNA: TGTGCCAGCAGCCAGGTGGTACGGGACACTGAAGCTTTCTTT. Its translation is CASSQVVRDTEAFF.

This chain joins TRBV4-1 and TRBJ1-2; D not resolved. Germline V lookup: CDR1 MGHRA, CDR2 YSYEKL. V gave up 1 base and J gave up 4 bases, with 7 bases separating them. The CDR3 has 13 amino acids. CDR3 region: CASSQALSYGYTF. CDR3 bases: TGCGCCAGCAGCCAAGCCTTATCCTATGGCTACACCTTC.

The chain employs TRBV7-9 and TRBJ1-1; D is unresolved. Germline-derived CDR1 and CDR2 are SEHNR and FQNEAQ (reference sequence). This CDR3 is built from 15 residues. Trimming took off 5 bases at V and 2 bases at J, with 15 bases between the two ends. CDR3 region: CASSPIDRLNTEAFF. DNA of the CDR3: TGTGCCAGCAGCCCCATAGACCGTCTTAACACTGAAGCTTTCTTT.

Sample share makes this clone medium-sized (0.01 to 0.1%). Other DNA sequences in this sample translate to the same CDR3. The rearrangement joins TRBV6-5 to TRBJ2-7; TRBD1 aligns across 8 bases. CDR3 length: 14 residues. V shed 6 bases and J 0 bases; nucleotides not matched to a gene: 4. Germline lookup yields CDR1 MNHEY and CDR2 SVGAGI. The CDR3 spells CASSPGQGSYEQYF. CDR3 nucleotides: TGTGCCAGCAGCCCCGGACAGGGCTCCTACGAGCAGTACTTC.

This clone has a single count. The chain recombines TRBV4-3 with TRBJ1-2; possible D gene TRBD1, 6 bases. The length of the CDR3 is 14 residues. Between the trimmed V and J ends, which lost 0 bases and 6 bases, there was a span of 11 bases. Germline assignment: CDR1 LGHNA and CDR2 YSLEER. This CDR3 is CASSQEARGHGYTF. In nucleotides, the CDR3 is TGCGCCAGCAGCCAAGAAGCCAGGGGCCATGGCTACACCTTC.

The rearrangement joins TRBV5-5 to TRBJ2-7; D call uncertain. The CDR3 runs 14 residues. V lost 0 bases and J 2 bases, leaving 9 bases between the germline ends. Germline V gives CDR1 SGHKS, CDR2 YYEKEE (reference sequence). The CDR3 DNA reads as TGTGCCAGCAGCTTGGCCCAAGGCCCCTACGAGCAGTACTTC. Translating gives CASSLAQGPYEQYF.

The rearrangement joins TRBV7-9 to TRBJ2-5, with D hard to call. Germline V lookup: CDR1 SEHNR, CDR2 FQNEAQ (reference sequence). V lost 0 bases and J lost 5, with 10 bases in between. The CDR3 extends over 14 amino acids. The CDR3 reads CASSLAMVVETQYF. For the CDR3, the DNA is TGTGCCAGCAGCTTAGCCATGGTCGTGGAGACCCAGTACTTC.

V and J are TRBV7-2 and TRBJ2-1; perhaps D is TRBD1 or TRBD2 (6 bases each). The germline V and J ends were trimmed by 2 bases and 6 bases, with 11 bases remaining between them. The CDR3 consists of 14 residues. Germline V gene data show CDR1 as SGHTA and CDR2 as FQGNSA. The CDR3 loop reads CASSLKGGANEQFF. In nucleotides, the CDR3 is TGTGCCAGCAGCTTAAAGGGGGGAGCCAATGAGCAGTTCTTC.

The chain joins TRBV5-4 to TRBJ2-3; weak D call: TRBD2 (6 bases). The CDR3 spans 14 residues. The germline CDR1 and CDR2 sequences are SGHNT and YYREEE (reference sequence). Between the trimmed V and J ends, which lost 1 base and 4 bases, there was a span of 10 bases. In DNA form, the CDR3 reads TGTGCCAGCAGCTTGTGGGGGGAGTCAGATACGCAGTATTTT. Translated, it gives CASSLWGESDTQYF.

CDR3 protein: CASSPSGGAKKTQYF. CDR3 bases: TGTGCCAGCAGCCCGAGCGGGGGGGCGAAAAAGACCCAGTACTTC. The chain uses TRBV9 and TRBJ2-5, with 10 positions matching TRBD2. The ends lost 4 bases at V and 6 bases at J; junction bases unmatched: 9. This CDR3 is 15 amino acids long. CDR1 SGDLS and CDR2 YYNGEE come from the germline V gene.

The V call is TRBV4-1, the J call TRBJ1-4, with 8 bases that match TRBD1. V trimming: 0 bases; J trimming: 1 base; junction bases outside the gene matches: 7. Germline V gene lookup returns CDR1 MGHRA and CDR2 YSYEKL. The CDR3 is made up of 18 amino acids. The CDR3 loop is CASSQDPQGAGTNEKLFF. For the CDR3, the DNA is TGCGCCAGCAGCCAAGATCCCCAGGGGGCGGGAACTAATGAAAAACTGTTTTTT.

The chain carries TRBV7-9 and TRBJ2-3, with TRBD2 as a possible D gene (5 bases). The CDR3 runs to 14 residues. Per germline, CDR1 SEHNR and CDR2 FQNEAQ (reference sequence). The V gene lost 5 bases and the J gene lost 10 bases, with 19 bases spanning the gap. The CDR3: CASSPTNELVSQYF. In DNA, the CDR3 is TGTGCCAGCAGCCCGACCAACGAACTAGTGTCGCAGTATTTT.

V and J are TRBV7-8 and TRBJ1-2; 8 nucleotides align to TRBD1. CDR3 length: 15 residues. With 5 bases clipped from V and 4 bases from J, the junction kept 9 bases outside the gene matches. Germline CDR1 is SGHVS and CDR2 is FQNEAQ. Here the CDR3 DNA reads TGTGCCAGCAGCGCTCCTCAGGGGGCGATCTATGGCTACACCTTC. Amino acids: CASSAPQGAIYGYTF.

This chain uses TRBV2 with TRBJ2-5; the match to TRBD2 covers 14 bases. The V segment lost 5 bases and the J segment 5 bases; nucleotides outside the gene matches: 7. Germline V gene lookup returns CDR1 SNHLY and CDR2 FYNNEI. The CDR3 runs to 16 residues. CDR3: CASSPGLAGGLETQYF. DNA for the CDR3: TGTGCCAGCAGTCCCGGACTAGCGGGGGGCCTGGAGACCCAGTACTTC.

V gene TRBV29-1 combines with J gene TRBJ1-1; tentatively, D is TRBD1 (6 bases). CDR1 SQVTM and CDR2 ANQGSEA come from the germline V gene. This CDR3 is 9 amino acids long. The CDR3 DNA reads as TGCACTTATGACAGGAGGGCTTTCTTT. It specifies CTYDRRAFF.

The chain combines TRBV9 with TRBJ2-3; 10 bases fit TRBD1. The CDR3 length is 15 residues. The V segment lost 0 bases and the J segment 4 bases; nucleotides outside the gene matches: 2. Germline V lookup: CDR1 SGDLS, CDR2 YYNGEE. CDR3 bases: TGTGCCAGCAGCGTAGGGGGACAGGGGCCAGATACGCAGTATTTT. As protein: CASSVGGQGPDTQYF.

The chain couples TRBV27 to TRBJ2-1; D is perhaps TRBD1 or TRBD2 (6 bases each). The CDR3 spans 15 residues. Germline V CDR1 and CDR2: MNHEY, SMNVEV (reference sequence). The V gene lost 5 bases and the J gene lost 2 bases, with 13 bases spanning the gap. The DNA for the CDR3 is TGTGCCAGCAGTGGGGGGCCGGGGACCTACAATGAGCAGTTCTTC. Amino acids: CASSGGPGTYNEQFF.

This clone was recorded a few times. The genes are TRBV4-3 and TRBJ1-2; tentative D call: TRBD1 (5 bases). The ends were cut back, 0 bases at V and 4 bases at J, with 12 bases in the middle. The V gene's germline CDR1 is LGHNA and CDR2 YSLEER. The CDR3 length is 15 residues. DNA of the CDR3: TGCGCCAGCAGCCAAGATCGATGGGGGATCTATGGCTACACCTTC. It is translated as CASSQDRWGIYGYTF.

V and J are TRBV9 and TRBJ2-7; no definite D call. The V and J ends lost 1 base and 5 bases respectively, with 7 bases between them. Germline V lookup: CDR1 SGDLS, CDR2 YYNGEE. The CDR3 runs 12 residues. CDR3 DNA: TGTGCCAGCAGCGTAATGGGCGACGAGCAGTACTTC. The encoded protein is CASSVMGDEQYF. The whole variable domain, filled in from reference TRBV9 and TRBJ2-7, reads DSGVTQTPKHLITATGQRVTLRCSPRSGDLSVYWYQQSLDQGLQFLIQYYNGEERAKGNILERFSAQQFPDLHSELNLSSLELGDSALYFCASSVMGDEQYFGPGTRLTVT.

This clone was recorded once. CDR3: CASFSEGLAEWEQFF. The DNA for the CDR3 is TGTGCCAGCTTCTCAGAAGGGCTAGCGGAGTGGGAGCAGTTCTTC. The chain is built from TRBV18 and TRBJ2-1, with 7 bases fitting TRBD2. Losses at the gene ends were 7 bases for V and 10 bases for J; bases not matched to a gene: 16. CDR1 is KGHSH and CDR2 is LQKENI in the germline V gene. This CDR3 has 15 amino acids.

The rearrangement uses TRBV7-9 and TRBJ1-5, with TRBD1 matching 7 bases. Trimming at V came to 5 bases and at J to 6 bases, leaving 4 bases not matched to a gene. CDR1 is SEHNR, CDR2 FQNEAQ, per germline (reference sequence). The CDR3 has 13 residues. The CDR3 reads CASSEGAGQPQHF. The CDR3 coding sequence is TGTGCCAGCAGCGAGGGGGCGGGTCAGCCCCAGCATTTT. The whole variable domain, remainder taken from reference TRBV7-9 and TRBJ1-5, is DTGVSQNPRHKITKRGQNVTFRCDPISEHNRLYWYRQTLGQGPEFLTYFQNEAQLEKSRLLSDRFSAERPKGSFSTLEIQRTEQGDSAMYLCASSEGAGQPQHFGDGTRLSIL.

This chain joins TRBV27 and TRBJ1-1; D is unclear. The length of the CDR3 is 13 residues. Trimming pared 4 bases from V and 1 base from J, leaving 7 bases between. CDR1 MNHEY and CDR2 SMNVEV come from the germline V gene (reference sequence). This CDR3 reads CASSYTANTEAFF. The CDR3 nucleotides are TGTGCCAGCAGTTACACAGCGAACACTGAAGCTTTCTTT.

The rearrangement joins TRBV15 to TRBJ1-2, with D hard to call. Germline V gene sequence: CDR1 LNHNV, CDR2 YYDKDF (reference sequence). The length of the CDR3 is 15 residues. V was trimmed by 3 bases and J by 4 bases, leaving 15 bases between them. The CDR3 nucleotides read TGTGCCACCAGCAGTGAATTGGGTGCGGGCTATGGCTACACCTTC. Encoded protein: CATSSELGAGYGYTF.

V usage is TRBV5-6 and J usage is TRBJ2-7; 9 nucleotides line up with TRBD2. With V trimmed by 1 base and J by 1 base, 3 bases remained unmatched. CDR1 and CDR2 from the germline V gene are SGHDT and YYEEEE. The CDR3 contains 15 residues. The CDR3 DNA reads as TGTGCCAGCAGCTTGCAGGGACTAGCATCCTACGAGCAGTACTTC. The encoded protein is CASSLQGLASYEQYF.